This paragraph reports one T cell receptor beta chain. Antigen: not known. The table came from immunoSEQ multiplex PCR; TCRdb's copy has only in-frame clones and leaves some out. Of over 100,000 clones in the sample, roughly nine tenths were seen once. These data come from a study of cytomegalovirus exposure and HLA in healthy donors. Study context: The roughly 110 validation repertoires matched the roughly 700 first-cohort repertoires in platform, a later analysis reported.

Study-wide results and limits: Most sequenced TCRs were rare (though some public TCRs occurred in many donors). Confirmation in vitro established that a few CMV-associated chains were specific for CMV antigens. Clusters of TCRs from the first cohort tended to co-occur in the 120 or so validation repertoires (as a later analysis found).

Per the germline V gene, CDR1 is MNHEY and CDR2 is SMNVEV (reference sequence). CDR3 length: 14 residues. V lost 6 bases to trimming and J lost 2 bases; unmatched junction nucleotides: 4. V and J are TRBV27 and TRBJ2-7, with TRBD1 matching 10 bases. Sequenced material: PBMCs. The receptor comes from a woman aged 18-29 years in good health and CMV-seronegative. The CDR3 coding sequence is TGTGCCAGCAGCGACAGGGGGCCTACCTACGAGCAGTACTTC. Translating it yields CASSDRGPTYEQYF.